The clone carrying this T cell receptor beta chain appeared a few times. Its specificity is unknown. Other DNA variants within this sample encode the same CDR3. Stem cell-like memory, regulatory, central memory and naive CD4+ cells were sorted via CD45RO/CCR7/CD25/CD127/CD95/CD27. This sample was included in a study of beta chain features in type 1 diabetes. Study-wide points: A moderate, significant TCRB CDR3 shortening appeared in type 1 diabetes across four CD4+ subsets. Lower insertion and higher deletion counts appeared at VDJ junctions in type 1 diabetes patients.

Sequenced material consisted of expressed TCRB transcripts (all of the isolated RNA was reverse transcribed). Sequenced by immunoSEQ multiplex PCR; TCRdb stores in-frame clones only, minus some. The sample holds 970,000 or so clones, under 20% seen once. The origin of this receptor is a woman between 18 and 29 years old in good health. Source material: naive CD4+ T cells from blood.

The DNA of the CDR3 is TGCGCCAGCAGCTTGGCGGGAACCGGGGAGCTGTTTTTT. Translating gives CASSLAGTGELFF. This chain joins TRBV5-1 and TRBJ2-2, with D possibly TRBD2 on 5 matching bases. The germline gives CDR1 SGHRS, CDR2 YFSETQ. V lost 0 bases, J lost 5 bases, and 5 bases lay in between. The CDR3 is 13 amino acids.